This T cell receptor (beta chain) was retrieved from a study of blood T cell repertoires in COVID-19. Ages ranged from 18 to 89 years, with residence in 20 to 30 US areas. Exposed volunteers were people who met a COVID-19 case within 2 weeks before study entry. The CDR3 is 15 amino acids. Trimming removed 6 bases at V and 3 bases at J, with 18 bases between. Germline V lookup: CDR1 MNHEY, CDR2 SVGAGI. In the original processing: Using reference gene primer amplification, nucleated cell counts were estimated. Clones were sequenced by immunoSEQ multiplex PCR, and TCRdb holds only the in-frame ones, with some missing. Clone size and the V and J calls come from that table; the DNA yielded D and trimming. The profile shows approximately 70,000 clones, roughly 70% of them singletons. Only a few counts were recorded for this clone.

This TCR derives from a woman aged 55-70 years who had been exposed to COVID-19. Source material: PBMCs or T cells enriched from blood (not recorded which). This chain uses TRBV6-5 with TRBJ2-7; D is perhaps TRBD2 (6 bases). In DNA form, the CDR3 reads TGTGCCAGCAGGCTACACACCGCGGGGAACTACGAGCAGTACTTC. Protein product: CASRLHTAGNYEQYF.